One and the same sample provided the 20 T cell receptor beta chains below, sequenced in a study of blood T cell repertoires in COVID-19. The assay was immunoSEQ multiplex PCR, and TCRdb's table has in-frame clones only and misses some. This sample has hundreds of thousands of clones; roughly 87% occur once, and the top ten carry under 2%. The source material was PBMCs or T cells enriched from blood (not recorded which). The receptor source for this set is a young woman with acute COVID-19.

This clone was detected once. CDR3 DNA: TGTGCCAGCAGCCAAGATCGCCCCTACAGGGGGACTTCTGATGAAAAACTGTTTTTT. It specifies CASSQDRPYRGTSDEKLFF. This chain uses TRBV3-1 (or the pseudogene TRBV3-2) with TRBJ1-4, with TRBD1 matching 8 bases. The CDR3 spans 19 residues. With 0 bases clipped from V and 6 bases from J, the junction kept 15 bases outside the gene matches. Germline V gene sequence: CDR1 LGHDT, CDR2 YNNKEL (reference sequence).

The chain has TRBV12-3 or TRBV12-4 and TRBJ1-6, with D hard to call. This CDR3 contains 13 residues. The germline V and J ends were trimmed by 0 bases and 11 bases, with 8 bases remaining between them. CDR3 loop: CASSLAGEPPLHF. The CDR3 DNA sequence: TGTGCCAGCAGTTTAGCTGGGGAGCCACCCCTCCACTTT.

V usage is TRBV2 and J usage is TRBJ2-7; TRBD1 matches 9 bases. Germline values: CDR1 SNHLY, CDR2 FYNNEI. The CDR3 is 15 residues long. Trimming cost V 4 bases and J 2 bases; bases outside gene matches: 6. CDR3 sequence (DNA): TGTGCCAGCAGTGCCCACGGGACAGGGACCTACGAGCAGTACTTC. Amino acid sequence: CASSAHGTGTYEQYF.

This clone turned up a few times. The V call is TRBV7-8, the J call TRBJ1-1, with 9 nucleotides matching TRBD1. Germline V gene sequence: CDR1 SGHVS, CDR2 FQNEAQ. The junction had 8 bases not matched to a gene; V was cut back by 0 bases and J by 12 bases. The CDR3 consists of 14 residues. The DNA for the CDR3 is TGTGCCAGCAGCTTAGCGTGGGACAGGGCTTTGCCTTTCTTT. It encodes CASSLAWDRALPFF.

This clone was detected a few times. The J gene is TRBJ2-1, the V gene TRBV24-1, with TRBD2 matching 8 bases. The CDR3 covers 16 residues. The germline V gene has CDR1 KGHDR and CDR2 SFDVKD. Unmatched junction bases numbered 6, after V lost 2 bases and J lost 4 bases. CDR3 in amino acids: CATSDSRTSSYNEQFF. The CDR3 bases are TGTGCCACCAGTGATTCTAGGACTAGCAGTTACAATGAGCAGTTCTTC.

The CDR3 DNA reads TGTGCCAGCAGTCCCCTTGGGGCGCGAGAAAACACCATATATTTT. Translating gives CASSPLGARENTIYF. J is TRBJ1-3 and V is TRBV6-5, with D tentatively TRBD1 (5 bases). Trimming left V 5 bases short and J 6 bases short, with 17 bases between. This CDR3 contains 15 residues. The germline V gene has CDR1 MNHEY and CDR2 SVGAGI.

This chain links TRBV6-5 with TRBJ2-5; weak D call: TRBD1 (6 bases). Trimming took off 5 bases at V and 6 bases at J, with 10 bases between the two ends. Germline V gives CDR1 MNHEY, CDR2 SVGAGI. The CDR3 sequence is 12 residues long. The CDR3 region is CASSPRGKTQYF. The CDR3 DNA reads TGTGCCAGCAGTCCCAGGGGAAAGACCCAGTACTTC.

V and J are TRBV19 and TRBJ1-2; tentative D call: TRBD1 (6 bases). CDR1 is LNHDA, CDR2 SQIVND, per germline (reference sequence). The ends were cut back, 5 bases at V and 4 bases at J, with 14 bases in the middle. CDR3 length equals 14 residues. This CDR3 is CASSPSRGVYGYTF. The CDR3, as DNA: TGTGCCAGTAGTCCCTCCAGGGGAGTCTATGGCTACACCTTC.

The chain has TRBV5-5 and TRBJ2-7, with D maybe TRBD1 (6 bases). Trimming pared 1 base from V and 4 bases from J, leaving 12 bases between. Germline CDR1 and CDR2: SGHKS and YYEKEE (reference sequence). This CDR3 has 14 amino acids. CDR3: CASSLWQGQYEQYF. The CDR3 DNA follows: TGTGCCAGCAGCTTGTGGCAGGGACAATACGAGCAGTACTTC.

This chain links TRBV20-1 with TRBJ1-5; D is undetermined. V gave up 3 bases and J gave up 0 bases, with 6 bases separating them. Germline V gives CDR1 DFQATT, CDR2 SNEGSKA (reference sequence). This CDR3 is 13 amino acids long. For the CDR3, the DNA is TGCAGTGCTAGTCTATATAGCAATCAGCCCCAGCATTTT. This encodes CSASLYSNQPQHF.

The chain recombines TRBV7-8 with TRBJ2-1, with D possibly being TRBD2 (6 bases). The CDR3 consists of 15 residues. V was pared by 5 bases and J by 8 bases, with 19 bases between. Germline V lookup: CDR1 SGHVS, CDR2 FQNEAQ. CDR3 loop: CASSRLRETKDEQFF. DNA for the CDR3: TGTGCCAGCAGCCGCCTCCGGGAGACCAAGGATGAGCAGTTCTTC.

The rearrangement uses TRBV6-1 and TRBJ1-6; TRBD1 might be the D (5 bases). This CDR3 comprises 15 residues. Trimming left V 2 bases short and J 6 bases short, with 11 bases between. The germline gives CDR1 MNHNS, CDR2 SASEGT. Here the CDR3 reads CASSESGNVNSPLHF. DNA for the CDR3: TGTGCCAGCAGTGAATCAGGGAATGTTAATTCACCCCTCCACTTT.

The J gene is TRBJ1-4, the V gene TRBV18; a weak D match, TRBD1 (6 bases). The CDR3 consists of 18 residues. V dropped 0 bases and J dropped 1 base, with 15 bases sitting between them. CDR1 is KGHSH and CDR2 is LQKENI in the germline V gene. The CDR3 bases are TGTGCCAGCTCACCACCTATGGCGACAGGAATAACTAATGAAAAACTGTTTTTT. It codes for CASSPPMATGITNEKLFF. Together with reference TRBV18 and TRBJ1-4, the CDR3 gives the full variable domain: NAGVMQNPRHLVRRRGQEARLRCSPMKGHSHVYWYRQLPEEGLKFMVYLQKENIIDESGMPKERFSAEFPKEGPSILRIQQVVRGDSAAYFCASSPPMATGITNEKLFFGSGTQLSVL.

As for this clone: Distinct nucleotide sequences in the sample also encode this CDR3. CDR3 in amino acids: CASSLRLSSYNEQFF. The CDR3 DNA is TGTGCCAGCAGTTTGCGGCTCAGCTCCTACAATGAGCAGTTCTTC. J is TRBJ2-1 and V is TRBV27; no reliable D call. Germline V gene lookup returns CDR1 MNHEY and CDR2 SMNVEV (reference sequence). Trimming removed 3 bases from V and 0 bases from J, with 9 bases in between. This CDR3 contains 15 residues.

CDR3 amino acids: CASSLRGNNEQFF. The CDR3 coding sequence is TGTGCCAGCAGCTTGCGGGGGAACAATGAGCAGTTCTTC. J is TRBJ2-1 and V is TRBV7-3; the match to TRBD2 covers 7 bases. The germline gives CDR1 SGHTA, CDR2 FQGTGA. V shed 3 bases, J shed 5 bases, and the junction held 1 base outside the gene matches. CDR3 length: 13 amino acids.

Concerning this clone itself: Distinct nucleotide sequences in the sample also encode this CDR3. The chain couples TRBV27 to TRBJ1-5; TRBD1 aligns across 7 bases. Germline CDR1 MNHEY, CDR2 SMNVEV (reference sequence). V shed 4 bases and J 4 bases; nucleotides not matched to a gene: 4. CDR3 size: 14 residues. Written as DNA, the CDR3 is TGTGCCAGCAGTTCCGGGACAGCGAATCAGCCCCAGCATTTT. The encoded protein is CASSSGTANQPQHF.

The chain employs TRBV6-1 and TRBJ1-3; TRBD1 matches at 11 bases. With 2 bases clipped from V and 4 bases from J, the junction kept 4 bases outside the gene matches. Germline V CDR1 and CDR2: MNHNS, SASEGT. The CDR3 has 16 residues. The CDR3 protein is CASSERTGGAGNTIYF. The CDR3, as DNA: TGTGCCAGCAGTGAAAGGACAGGGGGCGCGGGAAACACCATATATTTT.

Worth noting for this clone: Other DNA sequences from this sample encode an identical CDR3 as well. V usage is TRBV10-3 and J usage is TRBJ1-5; no firm D call. Germline-derived CDR1 and CDR2 are ENHRY and SYGVKD. Trimming cost V 3 bases and J 4 bases, with 10 bases left between them. The CDR3 is 14 residues long. CDR3 region: CAISDPGLNQPQHF. The CDR3, as DNA: TGTGCCATCAGTGATCCCGGGTTGAATCAGCCCCAGCATTTT.

The chain uses TRBV28 and TRBJ2-5; 7 nucleotides line up with TRBD2. Looked up from germline, CDR1 is MDHEN and CDR2 is SYDVKM. The ends lost 3 bases at V and 1 base at J; junction bases unmatched: 5. This CDR3 has 15 residues. The CDR3 region is CASSFPTSTQETQYF. In nucleotides, the CDR3 is TGTGCCAGCAGTTTCCCGACTAGCACCCAAGAGACCCAGTACTTC.

The V and J genes are TRBV6-6 and TRBJ1-1; possible D gene TRBD1, 6 bases. The CDR3 has 13 residues. Germline CDR1 is MNHNY and CDR2 is SVGAGI (reference sequence). Trimming left V 5 bases short and J 3 bases short, with 10 bases between. The CDR3 reads CASSVRGDTEAFF. CDR3 DNA: TGTGCCAGCAGTGTCAGGGGTGACACTGAAGCTTTCTTT.